This T cell receptor (beta chain) was sequenced during a study of molecular identifiers for immune sequencing clone quantification. Study-level background: RNA from 20,000 or 100,000 naive CD8 cells was split five ways in replicates, with four sequenced. Findings and limits, study-wide: The study reportedly detected spiked Jurkat TCR RNA from one cell among 1.1 million or so naive cells.

With 0 bases clipped from V and 6 bases from J, the junction kept 3 bases outside the gene matches. This CDR3 has 13 amino acids. The germline gives CDR1 DFQATT, CDR2 SNEGSKA (reference sequence). As for this clonotype: Its antigen is not identified.

Sorting defined naive CD8 T cells as CD8+CD4-CCR7+CD45RA+. TCRdb re-analysed the PCR reads in MiXCR, keeping a single row per CDR3 protein. The sample lists approximately 630,000 distinct CDR3 sequences; around 25% were seen once. Sequencing was performed on naive CD8+ T cells from blood, with Jurkat cell RNA spiked in. The subset was: FACS-sorted CD8+CD4-CCR7+CD45RA+ naive T cells. The source is a human donor in good health. Some libraries in this study had Jurkat cell RNA spiked in. The rearrangement links TRBV20-1 to TRBJ1-2, with 8 bases lining up with TRBD1. The DNA for the CDR3 is TGCAGTGCTAGAGAGGCAGGGGGCCATGGCTACACCTTC. Translation: CSAREAGGHGYTF.